This TCR beta chain emerged from a study of T cell responses to AZD1222 COVID-19 vaccine. Libraries were prepared by immunoSEQ multiplex PCR; TCRdb keeps only in-frame clonotypes and omits some of them. The sample has approximately 85,000 clones, 86% seen once; the top ten hold roughly 6%. Note on this clone: The antigen is undetermined.

CDR3 length: 15 amino acids. V lost 5 bases, J lost 2 bases, and 13 bases lay in between. Germline CDR1 and CDR2: MNHEY and SMNVEV (reference sequence). Overall study results and limits: Mapped onto spike, vaccine-associated CD4 TCRs spanned it and were dominant at 160-218 and 743-854. Repertoire samples came only from after the peak T cell response.

The clonotype originates from an adult in good health. The material sequenced was peripheral blood, taken on day 0 of AZD1222 vaccination. The V and J genes are TRBV27 and TRBJ1-5; perhaps TRBD1 as D (6 bases). CDR3 sequence reads: CASSQQGLGNQPQHF. The DNA of the CDR3 is TGTGCCAGCAGTCAACAGGGTTTAGGCAATCAGCCCCAGCATTTT.